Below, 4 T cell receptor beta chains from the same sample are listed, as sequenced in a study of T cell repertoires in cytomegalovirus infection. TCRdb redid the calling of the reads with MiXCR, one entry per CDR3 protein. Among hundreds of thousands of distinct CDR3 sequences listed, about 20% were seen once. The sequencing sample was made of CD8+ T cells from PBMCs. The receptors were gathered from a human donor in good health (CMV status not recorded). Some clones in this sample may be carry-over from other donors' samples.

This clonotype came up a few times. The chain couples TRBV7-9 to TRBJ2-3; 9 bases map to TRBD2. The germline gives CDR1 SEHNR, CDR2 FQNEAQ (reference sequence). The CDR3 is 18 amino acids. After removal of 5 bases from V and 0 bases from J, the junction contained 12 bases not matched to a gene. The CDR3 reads CASSPRLAGFTSTDTQYF. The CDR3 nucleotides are TGTGCCAGCAGCCCACGGCTAGCGGGGTTCACTAGCACAGATACGCAGTATTTT.

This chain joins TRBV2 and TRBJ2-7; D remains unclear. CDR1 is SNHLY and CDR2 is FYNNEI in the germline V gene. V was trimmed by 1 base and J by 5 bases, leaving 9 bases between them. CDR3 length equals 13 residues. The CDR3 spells CASSEGVNDEQYF. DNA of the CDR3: TGTGCCAGCAGTGAAGGGGTTAACGACGAGCAGTACTTC.

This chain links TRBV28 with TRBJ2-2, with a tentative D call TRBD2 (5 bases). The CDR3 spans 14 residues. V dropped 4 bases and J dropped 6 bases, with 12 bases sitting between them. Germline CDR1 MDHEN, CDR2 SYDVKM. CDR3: CASSYPVGAGELFF. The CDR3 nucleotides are TGTGCCAGCAGTTATCCGGTCGGGGCCGGGGAGCTGTTTTTT. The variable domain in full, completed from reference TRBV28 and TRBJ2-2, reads DVKVTQSSRYLVKRTGEKVFLECVQDMDHENMFWYRQDPGLGLRLIYFSYDVKMKEKGDIPEGYSVSREKKERFSLILESASTNQTSMYLCASSYPVGAGELFFGEGSRLTVL.

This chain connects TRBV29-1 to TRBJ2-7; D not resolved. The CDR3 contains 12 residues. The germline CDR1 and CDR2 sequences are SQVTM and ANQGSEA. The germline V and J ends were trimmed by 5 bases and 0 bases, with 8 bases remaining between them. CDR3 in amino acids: CSVLSDSYEQYF. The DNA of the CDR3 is TGCAGCGTTCTGAGTGACTCCTACGAGCAGTACTTC.